Listed below are T cell receptor beta chains from one sample, sequenced in a study of identifying expanded T cells in peripheral blood. Clones were read by immunoSEQ multiplex PCR, and TCRdb kept only the in-frame ones, dropping some. The sample contains 85,000 to 120,000 clones, about 87% of which appear only once. Material for sequencing was blood. These receptor sequences come from a person aged 18-70 years in good health. Both conserved end residues are part of each CDR3. A D gene is named only where the DNA matches it firmly. Not every row has a clone size; where given, it reads once, few, many or a size class.

j_gene | v_gene | d_gene | abundance | CDR3aa | CDR3nt
TRBJ2-7 | TRBV6-4 | - | - | CASSESPGSYEQYF | TGTGCCAGCAGTGAGTCACCGGGGTCCTACGAGCAGTACTTC
TRBJ2-3 | TRBV28 | - | once | CASSSSGRMVDTQYF | TGTGCCAGCAGTTCATCCGGGAGAATGGTAGATACGCAGTATTTT
TRBJ2-7 | TRBV2 | TRBD1 | - | CASIGQGSPSYEQYF | TGTGCCAGCATAGGACAGGGGTCCCCTTCCTACGAGCAGTACTTC
TRBJ2-7 | TRBV19 | TRBD2 | - | CASSSQRGEGPYEQYF | TGTGCCAGTAGTTCACAGCGTGGGGAGGGGCCTTACGAGCAGTACTTC
TRBJ2-1 | TRBV18 | - | - | CASSPSMIGSNEQFF | TGTGCCAGCTCACCGAGTATGATTGGATCCAATGAGCAGTTCTTC
TRBJ1-1 | TRBV7-2 | - | - | CASSLVRGTEAFF | TGTGCCAGCAGCTTAGTAAGGGGAACTGAAGCTTTCTTT
TRBJ2-2 | TRBV9 | - | - | CASSAEALRGELFF | TGTGCCAGCAGCGCCGAGGCCCTACGCGGGGAGCTGTTTTTT
TRBJ2-1 | TRBV19 | TRBD2 | - | CASSSGGLAGGGEQFF | TGTGCCAGTAGTTCTGGGGGGTTGGCGGGAGGCGGTGAGCAGTTCTTC
TRBJ1-6 | TRBV5-1 | - | few | CASSLMGGSPLHF | TGCGCCAGCAGCTTGATGGGGGGTTCACCCCTCCACTTT
TRBJ2-5 | TRBV27 | TRBD2 | - | CASRGLAGGETQYF | TGTGCCAGCCGGGGACTAGCGGGAGGGGAGACCCAGTACTTC
TRBJ1-1 | TRBV27 | - | - | CASSQPHRATEAFF | TGTGCCAGCAGCCAACCTCACAGGGCCACTGAAGCTTTCTTT
TRBJ2-3 | TRBV7-2 | TRBD2 | - | CASRRLAGATDTQYF | TGTGCCAGCCGCAGGCTAGCGGGGGCAACAGATACGCAGTATTTT